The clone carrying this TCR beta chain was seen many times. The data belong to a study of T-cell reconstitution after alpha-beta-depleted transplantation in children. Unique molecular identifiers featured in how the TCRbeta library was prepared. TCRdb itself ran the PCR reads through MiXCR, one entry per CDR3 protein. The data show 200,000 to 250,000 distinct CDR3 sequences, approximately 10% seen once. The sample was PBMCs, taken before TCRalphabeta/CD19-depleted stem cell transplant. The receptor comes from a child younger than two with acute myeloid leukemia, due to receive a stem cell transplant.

The DNA for the CDR3 is TGTGCCAGCAGCTTTTACGGAAACACTGAAGCTTTCTTT. As protein: CASSFYGNTEAFF. This chain connects TRBV7-2 to TRBJ1-1; D remains unclear. Trimming shortened V by 3 bases and J by 2 bases, and 7 bases separated the two germline ends. The germline V gene encodes CDR1 SGHTA and CDR2 FQGNSA. This CDR3 comprises 13 residues.